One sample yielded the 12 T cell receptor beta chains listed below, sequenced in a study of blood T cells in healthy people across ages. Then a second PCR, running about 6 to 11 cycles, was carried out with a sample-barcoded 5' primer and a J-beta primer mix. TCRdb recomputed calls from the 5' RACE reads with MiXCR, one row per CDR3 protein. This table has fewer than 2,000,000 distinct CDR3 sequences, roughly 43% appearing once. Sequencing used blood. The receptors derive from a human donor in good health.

CDR3 nucleotide sequence: TGCGCCAGCAGCACGGAAGGGGGGATCGATGGCTACACCTTC. Translating gives CASSTEGGIDGYTF. The J gene is TRBJ1-2, the V gene TRBV5-1, with D possibly being TRBD1 (6 bases). This CDR3 has 14 amino acids. Germline assignment: CDR1 SGHRS and CDR2 YFSETQ. Trimming pared 4 bases from V and 6 bases from J, leaving 16 bases between.

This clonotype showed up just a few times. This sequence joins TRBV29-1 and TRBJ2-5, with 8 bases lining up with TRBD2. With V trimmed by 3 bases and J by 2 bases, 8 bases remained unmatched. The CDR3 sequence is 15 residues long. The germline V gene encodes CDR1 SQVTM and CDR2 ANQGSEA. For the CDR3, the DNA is TGCAGCGTTGAGAGGGCGGGGGGACTACAAGAGACCCAGTACTTC. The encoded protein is CSVERAGGLQETQYF.

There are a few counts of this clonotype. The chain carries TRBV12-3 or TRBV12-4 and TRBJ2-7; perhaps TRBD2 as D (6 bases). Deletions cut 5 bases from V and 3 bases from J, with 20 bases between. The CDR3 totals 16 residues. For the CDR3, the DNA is TGTGCCAGCAGTCCGCCGGGACTGGGGATTATCTACGAGCAGTACTTC. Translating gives CASSPPGLGIIYEQYF.

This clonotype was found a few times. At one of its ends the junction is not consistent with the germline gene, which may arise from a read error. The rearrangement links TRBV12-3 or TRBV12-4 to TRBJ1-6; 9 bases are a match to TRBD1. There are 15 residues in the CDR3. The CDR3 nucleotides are TGTGCCGGCAGATCCACAGGGGGCGCTTATTCACCCCTCCACTTT. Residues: CAGRSTGGAYSPLHF.

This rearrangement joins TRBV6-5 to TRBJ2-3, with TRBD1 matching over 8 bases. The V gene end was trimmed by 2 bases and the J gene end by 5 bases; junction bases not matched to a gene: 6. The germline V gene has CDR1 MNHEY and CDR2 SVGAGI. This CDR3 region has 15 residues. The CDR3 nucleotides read TGTGCCAGCAGTTACGCGTCAGGGGGCAGAGATACGCAGTATTTT. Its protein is CASSYASGGRDTQYF.

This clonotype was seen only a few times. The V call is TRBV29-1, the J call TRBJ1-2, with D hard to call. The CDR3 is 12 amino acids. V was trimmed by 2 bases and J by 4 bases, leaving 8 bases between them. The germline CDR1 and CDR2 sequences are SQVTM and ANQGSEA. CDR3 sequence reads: CSVEPSSYGYTF. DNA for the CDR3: TGCAGCGTTGAACCTAGTTCCTATGGCTACACCTTC. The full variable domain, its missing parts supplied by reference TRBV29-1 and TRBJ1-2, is SAVISQKPSRDICQRGTSLTIQCQVDSQVTMMFWYRQQPGQSLTLIATANQGSEATYESGFVIDKFPISRPNLTFSTLTVSNMSPEDSSIYLCSVEPSSYGYTFGSGTRLTVV.

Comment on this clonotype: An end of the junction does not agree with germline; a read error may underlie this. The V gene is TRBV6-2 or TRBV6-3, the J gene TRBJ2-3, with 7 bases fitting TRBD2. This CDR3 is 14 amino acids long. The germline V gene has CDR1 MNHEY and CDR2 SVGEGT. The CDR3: CASGRGRRTGTQYF. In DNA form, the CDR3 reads TGTGCCAGCGGGAGGGGACGGCGCACAGGTACGCAGTATTTT.

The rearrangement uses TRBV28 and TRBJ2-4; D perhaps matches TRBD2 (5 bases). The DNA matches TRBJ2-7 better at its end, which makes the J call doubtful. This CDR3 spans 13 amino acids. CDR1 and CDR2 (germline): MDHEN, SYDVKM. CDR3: CASSTPGVYEQYF. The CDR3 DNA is TGTGCCAGCAGCACACCCGGGGTTTACGAGCAGTACTTC.

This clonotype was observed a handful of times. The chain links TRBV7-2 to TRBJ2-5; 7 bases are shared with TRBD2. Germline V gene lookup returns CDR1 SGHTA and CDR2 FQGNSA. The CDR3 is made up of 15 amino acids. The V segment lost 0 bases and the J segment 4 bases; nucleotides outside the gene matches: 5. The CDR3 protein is CASSLAPSGIETQYF. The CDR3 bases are TGTGCCAGCAGCTTAGCCCCAAGCGGGATAGAGACCCAGTACTTC.

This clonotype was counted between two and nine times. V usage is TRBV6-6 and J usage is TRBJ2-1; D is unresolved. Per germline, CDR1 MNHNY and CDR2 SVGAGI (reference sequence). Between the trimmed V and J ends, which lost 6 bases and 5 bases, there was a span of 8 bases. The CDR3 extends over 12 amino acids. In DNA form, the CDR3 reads TGTGCCAGCAGCATGACTCACAATGAGCAGTTCTTC. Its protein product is CASSMTHNEQFF.

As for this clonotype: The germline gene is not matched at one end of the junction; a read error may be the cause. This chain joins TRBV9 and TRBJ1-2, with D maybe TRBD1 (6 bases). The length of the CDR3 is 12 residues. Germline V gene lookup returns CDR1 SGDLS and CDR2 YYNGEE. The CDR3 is CASSVTNGGCTF. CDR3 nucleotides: TGTGCCAGCAGCGTCACCAATGGGGGCTGCACCTTC.

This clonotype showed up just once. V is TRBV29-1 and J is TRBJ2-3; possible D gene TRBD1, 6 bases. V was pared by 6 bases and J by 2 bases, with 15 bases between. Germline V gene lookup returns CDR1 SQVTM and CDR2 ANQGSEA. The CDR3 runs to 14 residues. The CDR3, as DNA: TGCAGCGTATTCCGCCCAGGGGCCACAGATACGCAGTATTTT. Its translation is CSVFRPGATDTQYF.